One sample yielded the 26 T cell receptor beta chains listed below, sequenced in a study of beta chain bispecific antibodies for T cell cancers. Study outcomes and limitations: Normal T cells contributed less of the targeted TRBV signal than the leukemia cells did.

TCRdb reanalysed the 5' RACE reads using MiXCR and keeps one entry per CDR3 protein. This table has 17,000 or so distinct CDR3 sequences, less than 2.5% appearing once. Antigens for these TCRs are unknown. Expansion lasted roughly three days, with either anti-CD3 antibody OKT3 or CD3/CD28 beads. The sequenced sample was healthy donor T cells cultured with leukemia cells. Receptors originate from a human donor in good health. Some clones in this sample may be carry-over from other donors' samples.

This clonotype was found many times. The CDR3 region has the DNA TGCAGTGCTAGGGTTTTTGGGGTTTCCACAGATACGCAGTATTTT. It translates to CSARVFGVSTDTQYF. The rearrangement links TRBV20-1 to TRBJ2-3, with no clear D. The germline CDR1 and CDR2 sequences are DFQATT and SNEGSKA (reference sequence). CDR3 size: 15 residues. The germline V and J ends were trimmed by 3 bases and 2 bases, with 15 bases remaining between them.

This clonotype came up many times. The chain links TRBV12-3 or TRBV12-4 to TRBJ2-7, with D uncertain. V was cut by 1 base and J by 1 base, with 5 bases left in between. This CDR3 is built from 13 residues. The CDR3 bases are TGTGCCAGCAGTTTAGACGGATCCTACGAGCAGTACTTC. Residues: CASSLDGSYEQYF.

This clonotype has ten or more counts. J is TRBJ1-2 and V is TRBV6-1, with D possibly matching TRBD1 (5 bases). The CDR3 runs 16 residues. V lost 1 base, J lost 2 bases, and 14 bases lay in between. Germline-derived CDR1 and CDR2 are MNHNS and SASEGT. CDR3 DNA sequence: TGTGCCAGCAGTGAAGTTAGCAGGGCGGGGAACTATGGCTACACCTTC. Protein product: CASSEVSRAGNYGYTF.

The sample holds many counts of this clonotype. The rearrangement joins TRBV7-3 to TRBJ2-3, with TRBD2 identical over 10 bases. This CDR3 is built from 15 residues. J lost 2 bases, V lost 3 bases, and 2 bases had no gene match. Germline CDR1 is SGHTA and CDR2 is FQGTGA. CDR3 protein: CASSLTSGYTDTQYF. In nucleotides, the CDR3 is TGTGCCAGCAGCTTGACTAGCGGGTACACAGATACGCAGTATTTT.

This clonotype was seen repeatedly, ten times or more. The J gene is TRBJ1-2, the V gene TRBV28, with D hard to call. With 0 bases removed from V and 3 bases from J, the gap between germline ends came to 11 bases. Germline V CDR1 and CDR2: MDHEN, SYDVKM. This CDR3 region has 15 residues. The CDR3 DNA is TGTGCCAGCAGTTTATGGTCAAGGGAGGACTATGGCTACACCTTC. It specifies CASSLWSREDYGYTF.

As to this clonotype: With a much larger clone just one base away, this may be a read error. The genes are TRBV5-1 and TRBJ2-1, with D maybe TRBD1 (5 bases). The germline V and J ends were trimmed by 4 bases and 8 bases, with 10 bases remaining between them. Germline CDR1 reads SGHRS; CDR2 reads YFSETQ. CDR3 length: 12 residues. For the CDR3, the DNA is TGCGCCAGCAGCCCGCTAGGGGATGAGCAGTTCTTC. It yields the protein CASSPLGDEQFF.

This clonotype occurred many times. The chain couples TRBV28 to TRBJ2-3; 9 bases are shared with TRBD1. The CDR3 covers 17 residues. Germline assignment: CDR1 MDHEN and CDR2 SYDVKM. Trimming at V came to 3 bases and at J to 6 bases, leaving 13 bases not matched to a gene. Written as DNA, the CDR3 is TGTGCCAGCAGTTTCTTAAAACCGGGACAGGGCCCGGATACGCAGTATTTT. Translated, it gives CASSFLKPGQGPDTQYF. Using reference TRBV28 and TRBJ2-3 for the parts outside the CDR3, the full variable domain is DVKVTQSSRYLVKRTGEKVFLECVQDMDHENMFWYRQDPGLGLRLIYFSYDVKMKEKGDIPEGYSVSREKKERFSLILESASTNQTSMYLCASSFLKPGQGPDTQYFGPGTRLTVL.

This clonotype was counted at least ten times. CDR3 bases: TGTGCCAGCAGTCCCGTCATTTCCTACGAGCAGTACTTC. This encodes CASSPVISYEQYF. V is TRBV27 and J is TRBJ2-7; the D is unclear. Trimming removed 5 bases at V and 1 base at J, with 9 bases between. The germline CDR1 and CDR2 sequences are MNHEY and SMNVEV (reference sequence). CDR3 size: 13 residues.

At least ten counts were recorded for this clonotype. V gene TRBV13 combines with J gene TRBJ2-3, with a possible D match to TRBD1 (6 bases). Looked up from germline, CDR1 is PRHDT and CDR2 is FYEKMQ (reference sequence). The CDR3 loop spans 16 amino acids. Trimming took off 5 bases at V and 0 bases at J, with 15 bases between the two ends. CDR3 protein: CASSRTVGQSTDTQYF. The CDR3 coding sequence is TGTGCCAGCAGCCGAACCGTCGGACAGAGCACAGATACGCAGTATTTT.

This clonotype was counted many times. This chain links TRBV27 with TRBJ1-5; no firm D call. Looked up from germline, CDR1 is MNHEY and CDR2 is SMNVEV (reference sequence). V was clipped by 3 bases and J by 7 bases, with 16 bases between them. The CDR3 is 15 amino acids. The CDR3 nucleotides are TGTGCCAGCAGTTTTCCCGGTCTTTTCGGACAGCCCCAGCATTTT. Translating it yields CASSFPGLFGQPQHF.

Ten or more counts support this clonotype. The gene calls are TRBV28 and TRBJ2-5; D gene uncertain. The CDR3 runs to 14 residues. The germline V and J ends were trimmed by 2 bases and 2 bases, with 9 bases remaining between them. Germline-derived CDR1 and CDR2 are MDHEN and SYDVKM. CDR3 DNA: TGTGCCAGCAGTTTACTTGGCCCTCAAGAGACCCAGTACTTC. Translating gives CASSLLGPQETQYF.

This clonotype showed up many times. This chain links TRBV27 with TRBJ2-3, with D perhaps matching TRBD1 (5 bases). Germline CDR1 is MNHEY and CDR2 is SMNVEV (reference sequence). This CDR3 has 14 amino acids. The V end lost 2 bases, the J end lost 4 bases, and 10 bases lay between the germline ends. The CDR3 DNA sequence: TGTGCCAGCAGTTTAGGGCAGGGATCAGATACGCAGTATTTT. It yields the protein CASSLGQGSDTQYF.

This clonotype occurred many times. J is TRBJ1-4 and V is TRBV6-2 or TRBV6-3; D may be TRBD1 (6 bases). Germline CDR1 is MNHEY and CDR2 is SVGEGT. The CDR3 length is 14 residues. V was trimmed by 6 bases and J by 8 bases, leaving 16 bases between them. The CDR3 protein is CASRRGGLWEKLFF. The CDR3 DNA follows: TGTGCCAGCAGACGTGGGGGGCTATGGGAAAAACTGTTTTTT.

In this sample, this clonotype turned up many times. The chain recombines TRBV20-1 with TRBJ1-5; D is undetermined. CDR3 length: 15 amino acids. V gave up 0 bases and J gave up 0 bases, with 9 bases separating them. From germline, CDR1 is DFQATT and CDR2 SNEGSKA (reference sequence). CDR3 protein: CSARDRDGSNQPQHF. CDR3 coding DNA: TGCAGTGCTAGAGATAGAGACGGTAGCAATCAGCCCCAGCATTTT.

By frequency in the sample, this clonotype is medium-sized (0.01 to 0.1%). The chain combines TRBV20-1 with TRBJ2-5, with D perhaps TRBD2 (6 bases). V lost 0 bases to trimming and J lost 0 bases, with 14 bases between them. Germline V CDR1 and CDR2: DFQATT, SNEGSKA (reference sequence). CDR3 length: 16 amino acids. CDR3 loop: CSARDYLRGYQETQYF. In DNA form, the CDR3 reads TGCAGTGCTAGAGATTATTTGCGGGGCTACCAAGAGACCCAGTACTTC.

This clonotype has at least ten counts. This chain connects TRBV2 to TRBJ1-6; possible D gene TRBD1, 5 bases. Deletions cut 7 bases from V and 9 bases from J, with 13 bases between. Germline V lookup: CDR1 SNHLY, CDR2 FYNNEI. This CDR3 region has 13 residues. Here the CDR3 DNA reads TGTGCCAGCATGGGGGATGGTACTTCACCCCTCCACTTT. Translated, it gives CASMGDGTSPLHF.

This clonotype showed up many times. The chain employs TRBV3-1 and TRBJ1-5; D ambiguous. Trimming stripped 0 bases from V and 5 bases from J, with 8 bases between. Per germline, CDR1 LGHDT and CDR2 YNNKEL (reference sequence). This CDR3 comprises 14 residues. For the CDR3, the DNA is TGTGCCAGCAGCCAAGATGGGAATGATCAGCCCCAGCATTTT. Amino acid sequence: CASSQDGNDQPQHF.

This clonotype was seen a handful of times. A read error may be the cause here, since a much bigger clone is one base away. The gene calls are TRBV19 and TRBJ1-1, with D tentatively TRBD1 (6 bases). The germline CDR1 and CDR2 sequences are LNHDA and SQIVND (reference sequence). CDR3 length equals 14 residues. V was cut by 3 bases and J by 3 bases, with 11 bases left in between. CDR3: CASSIRDIDTEAFF. The CDR3 bases are TGTGCCAGTAGTATCCGGGACATAGACACTGAAGCTTTCTTT.

This clonotype is classed as medium-sized. The chain recombines TRBV15 with TRBJ1-2; no clear D gene. Germline assignment: CDR1 LNHNV and CDR2 YYDKDF (reference sequence). The V gene lost 1 base and the J gene lost 6 bases, with 9 bases spanning the gap. This CDR3 is built from 13 residues. CDR3 coding DNA: TGTGCCACCAGCAGAGTCGCTTCCGATGGCTACACCTTC. Protein sequence: CATSRVASDGYTF.

This clonotype was seen a handful of times. The chain links TRBV19 to TRBJ2-7, with 8 bases lining up with TRBD1. The CDR3 is made up of 13 amino acids. Germline CDR1 and CDR2: LNHDA and SQIVND (reference sequence). J lost 5 bases, V lost 8 bases, and 8 bases had no gene match. CDR3 sequence (DNA): TGTGCCAGTGCCCCCGCAGGGGGCCACGAGCAGTACTTC. Translation gives CASAPAGGHEQYF.

This clonotype was seen repeatedly, ten times or more. The chain recombines TRBV27 with TRBJ1-1; D is undetermined. Germline CDR1 reads MNHEY; CDR2 reads SMNVEV (reference sequence). Trimming took off 5 bases at V and 7 bases at J, with 17 bases between the two ends. The CDR3 has 14 residues. CDR3 nucleotides: TGTGCCAGCAGTCAAATGACTGTCTCCTATGAAGCTTTCTTT. It translates to CASSQMTVSYEAFF.

In its sample, this clonotype was seen many times. The chain couples TRBV20-1 to TRBJ1-4; TRBD1 agrees at 7 bases. The CDR3 extends over 17 amino acids. CDR1 is DFQATT and CDR2 is SNEGSKA in the germline V gene (reference sequence). V lost 2 bases and J lost 3; bases outside the gene matches: 12. The CDR3 nucleotides are TGCAGTGCTAGATCAACAGGGGCCCGGGTAGCTAATGAAAAACTGTTTTTT. This gives the protein CSARSTGARVANEKLFF.

In its sample, this clonotype was seen many times. The chain couples TRBV9 to TRBJ2-3; 8 nucleotides match TRBD2. CDR1 is SGDLS, CDR2 YYNGEE, per germline. Trimming cost V 7 bases and J 3 bases; bases outside gene matches: 10. The CDR3 covers 15 residues. The CDR3 here is CASATGGARTDTQYF. DNA for the CDR3: TGTGCCAGCGCTACCGGGGGGGCGCGGACAGATACGCAGTATTTT.

This clonotype was recorded many times. V gene TRBV6-5 combines with J gene TRBJ1-2; no definite D call. Trimming pared 4 bases from V and 3 bases from J, leaving 15 bases between. The CDR3 covers 15 residues. CDR1 and CDR2 (germline): MNHEY, SVGAGI. The CDR3 region is CASSLNPPGDYGYTF. The CDR3 region has the DNA TGTGCCAGCAGTTTAAACCCGCCCGGAGACTATGGCTACACCTTC.

This chain links TRBV19 with TRBJ2-7, with TRBD1 identical over 11 bases. CDR1 is LNHDA, CDR2 SQIVND, per germline (reference sequence). This CDR3 has 14 amino acids. V dropped 5 bases and J dropped 3; count of bases not matched to a gene: 3. CDR3 sequence reads: CASSAGQGGYEQYF. For the CDR3, the DNA is TGTGCCAGTAGTGCGGGACAGGGGGGCTACGAGCAGTACTTC. Full variable domain (outside the CDR3, taken from reference TRBV19 and TRBJ2-7): DGGITQSPKYLFRKEGQNVTLSCEQNLNHDAMYWYRQDPGQGLRLIYYSQIVNDFQKGDIAEGYSVSREKKESFPLTVTSAQKNPTAFYLCASSAGQGGYEQYFGPGTRLTVT.

At least ten counts were recorded for this clonotype. The V gene is TRBV9, the J gene TRBJ2-3; 9 bases line up with TRBD2. Losses at the gene ends were 4 bases for V and 6 bases for J; bases not matched to a gene: 9. In germline, CDR1 is SGDLS, CDR2 YYNGEE. CDR3 length: 15 residues. The CDR3 loop is CASSILSGGRDTQYF. In DNA, the CDR3 is TGTGCCAGCAGCATCCTAAGCGGGGGGCGTGATACGCAGTATTTT.